A single sample is the source of the 17 T cell receptor beta chains below, sequenced in a study of T-cell memory formation after mild COVID-19. Each CDR3 protein is one row after TCRdb ran MiXCR on the 5' RACE reads. This sample has a few hundred thousand distinct CDR3 sequences, with about a sixth found just once. Material for sequencing was PBMCs or a T cell subset sorted from them (not recorded which). The source of these receptors is a young man who had mild COVID-19 (a few samples of this study predate the infection). Cell type and time point are not known.

This clonotype was detected only a few times. V is TRBV11-2 and J is TRBJ1-2; the D gene is possibly TRBD1 (5 bases). The CDR3 is made up of 13 amino acids. Trimming removed 1 base at V and 10 bases at J, with 13 bases between. Germline lookup yields CDR1 SGHAT and CDR2 FQNNGV. The CDR3 loop is CASSLGREVYYTF. Written as DNA, the CDR3 is TGTGCCAGCAGCTTAGGCAGGGAGGTGTACTACACCTTC.

The sample holds a few counts of this clonotype. The V call is TRBV4-3, the J call TRBJ1-6; D gene uncertain. The CDR3 is made up of 14 amino acids. The ends were cut back, 4 bases at V and 4 bases at J, with 8 bases in the middle. Looked up from germline, CDR1 is LGHNA and CDR2 is YSLEER. CDR3 sequence: CASSRDHYNSPLHF. The CDR3 DNA follows: TGCGCCAGCAGCCGAGACCATTATAATTCACCCCTCCACTTT.

The chain is built from TRBV4-1 and TRBJ2-7; 7 bases match TRBD1. The CDR3 is made up of 15 amino acids. Germline V gene data show CDR1 as MGHRA and CDR2 as YSYEKL. Trimming took 3 bases from V and 2 from J; bases not matched to a gene: 7. The CDR3 here is CASSHGTVGAYEQYF. The CDR3 DNA sequence: TGCGCCAGCAGCCACGGGACAGTGGGAGCCTACGAGCAGTACTTC.

This clonotype has a handful of counts. The chain combines TRBV11-2 with TRBJ2-3; perhaps TRBD2 as D (6 bases). The germline V and J ends were trimmed by 5 bases and 2 bases, with 14 bases remaining between them. The CDR3 is 15 residues long. Germline CDR1 is SGHAT and CDR2 is FQNNGV. CDR3: CASSPGVSLTDTQYF. CDR3 bases: TGTGCCAGCAGCCCGGGGGTGTCTCTCACAGATACGCAGTATTTT.

This clonotype was detected only a few times. The rearrangement joins TRBV10-3 to TRBJ2-3; 9 nucleotides line up with TRBD2. The CDR3 extends over 16 amino acids. J was trimmed by 6 bases and V by 5 bases; bases with no gene match: 12. Germline CDR1 ENHRY, CDR2 SYGVKD. For the CDR3, the DNA is TGTGCCATCAGTAAGGCGGCTAGCGGGGAGGTGGATACGCAGTATTTT. It is translated as CAISKAASGEVDTQYF.

Here the CDR3 DNA reads TGCAGCTCCCGGAGCCCGTTTGTAGCAGATACGCAGTATTTT. This codes for CSSRSPFVADTQYF. The J gene is TRBJ2-3, the V gene TRBV20-1; no firm D call. The length of the CDR3 is 14 residues. Germline V gene lookup returns CDR1 DFQATT and CDR2 SNEGSKA (reference sequence).

The chain uses TRBV6-2 or TRBV6-3 and TRBJ2-1; 9 nucleotides line up with TRBD2. With V trimmed by 7 bases and J by 4 bases, 2 bases remained unmatched. CDR1 is MNHEY and CDR2 is SVGEGT in the germline V gene. The CDR3 is made up of 13 amino acids. For the CDR3, the DNA is TGTGCCAGCACGACTAGCGGTTACAATGAGCAGTTCTTC. Its translation is CASTTSGYNEQFF.

This chain joins TRBV14 and TRBJ2-7; 9 bases agree with TRBD1. The CDR3 spans 16 residues. V lost 3 bases and J lost 3; bases outside the gene matches: 9. Germline lookup yields CDR1 SGHDN and CDR2 FVKESK. CDR3 sequence reads: CASSHTPGQGVYEQYF. DNA of the CDR3: TGTGCCAGCAGCCATACTCCGGGACAGGGAGTCTACGAGCAGTACTTC.

This clonotype was counted between two and nine times. J is TRBJ2-6 and V is TRBV12-3 or TRBV12-4; D ambiguous. Trimming pared 5 bases from V and 2 bases from J, leaving 10 bases between. This CDR3 comprises 15 residues. The CDR3 region is CASSVTTPGANVLTF. For the CDR3, the DNA is TGTGCCAGCAGTGTGACGACCCCTGGGGCCAACGTCCTGACTTTC.

There are a few counts of this clonotype. The chain joins TRBV6-5 to TRBJ2-3, with D hard to call. This CDR3 has 13 amino acids. Trimming took 3 bases from V and 2 from J, leaving 6 bases between them. Germline CDR1 is MNHEY and CDR2 is SVGAGI. CDR3 region: CASSYGHTDTQYF. The CDR3 nucleotides read TGTGCCAGCAGTTATGGGCACACAGATACGCAGTATTTT.

This clonotype has only a few counts. This chain links TRBV5-1 with TRBJ2-5; D might be TRBD1 (6 bases). Germline V CDR1 and CDR2: SGHRS, YFSETQ. V was pared by 7 bases and J by 2 bases, with 15 bases between. This CDR3 region has 14 residues. The CDR3: CASSSLGTQETQYF. The DNA of the CDR3 is TGCGCCAGCTCGTCCCTGGGGACACAAGAGACCCAGTACTTC.

The chain is built from TRBV6-1 and TRBJ2-3; the match to TRBD2 covers 7 bases. CDR3 length equals 15 residues. The V and J ends lost 8 bases and 0 bases, in that order; junction bases with no gene match: 8. Germline V gene data show CDR1 as MNHNS and CDR2 as SASEGT. The DNA for the CDR3 is TGTGCCAGCCCGCCAGCGGGGACTAGCACAGATACGCAGTATTTT. Translating gives CASPPAGTSTDTQYF.

The J gene is TRBJ2-5, the V gene TRBV4-3; 10 nucleotides line up with TRBD1. The CDR3 spans 17 residues. V lost 1 base and J lost 0; bases outside the gene matches: 5. Germline CDR1 is LGHNA and CDR2 is YSLEER. The CDR3 DNA is TGCGCCAGCAGCCAAGCGGACAGGGGGGCGCACCAAGAGACCCAGTACTTC. Protein: CASSQADRGAHQETQYF.

This clonotype has at least ten counts. DNA for the CDR3: TGCGCCAGCAGCCAAGGGGTAGGCAAGACATCCTACGAGCAGTACTTC. Translating gives CASSQGVGKTSYEQYF. The V call is TRBV4-3, the J call TRBJ2-7; D is unclear. This CDR3 comprises 16 residues. Trimming pared 1 base from V and 1 base from J, leaving 14 bases between. Germline V gives CDR1 LGHNA, CDR2 YSLEER.

The chain is built from TRBV29-1 and TRBJ2-7, with TRBD2 as a possible D gene (5 bases). V was clipped by 4 bases and J by 2 bases, with 12 bases between them. CDR3 length: 13 residues. Germline lookup yields CDR1 SQVTM and CDR2 ANQGSEA. Here the CDR3 DNA reads TGCAGCGTTGTAGGTTCGGGGACCTACGAGCAGTACTTC. Residues: CSVVGSGTYEQYF.

This clonotype was counted a few times. This rearrangement joins TRBV5-1 to TRBJ1-3, with 7 bases lining up with TRBD1. CDR1 and CDR2 (germline): SGHRS, YFSETQ. The length of the CDR3 is 15 residues. J lost 1 base, V lost 0 bases, and 1 base had no gene match. CDR3 protein: CASSLVGQSGNTIYF. In nucleotides, the CDR3 is TGCGCCAGCAGCTTGGTGGGACAGTCTGGAAACACCATATATTTT.

This clonotype was observed a handful of times. This chain connects TRBV6-5 to TRBJ1-3; 7 bases are a match to TRBD1. CDR3 length: 15 amino acids. The V gene end was trimmed by 5 bases and the J gene end by 4 bases; junction bases not matched to a gene: 8. The germline CDR1 and CDR2 sequences are MNHEY and SVGAGI. CDR3 coding DNA: TGTGCCAGCAGTCGCGACAGGGCGTCAGGAAACACCATATATTTT. As protein: CASSRDRASGNTIYF.